One and the same sample provided the 29 T cell receptor beta chains below, sequenced in a study of T cells after posttransplantation cyclophosphamide. The data were produced by immunoSEQ multiplex PCR, yet TCRdb's version contains in-frame clones alone and is incomplete. The sample has thousands of clones, around 75% seen once. Treatment was busulfan-fludarabine conditioning, a marrow graft, and cyclophosphamide on days +3 and +4. This specimen was PBMCs, taken after allogeneic stem cell transplant with posttransplant cyclophosphamide. Every receptor here comes from a male patient between 55 and 70 years old who received an allogeneic stem cell transplant from an unrelated donor, was CMV-positive, and had no GVHD. Some T cells may be supplied by the graft donor.

V is TRBV2 and J is TRBJ2-2; D gene uncertain. Germline CDR1 and CDR2: SNHLY and FYNNEI. CDR3 length: 13 amino acids. V shed 0 bases and J shed 6 bases, with 5 bases lying between them. As DNA, the CDR3 is TGTGCCAGCAGTGAAGCCCCCGCCGGGGAGCTGTTTTTT. Translating gives CASSEAPAGELFF. Full variable domain (missing parts from reference TRBV2 and TRBJ2-2): EPEVTQTPSHQVTQMGQEVILRCVPISNHLYFYWYRQILGQKVEFLVSFYNNEISEKSEIFDDQFSVERPDGSNFTLKIRSTKLEDSAMYFCASSEAPAGELFFGEGSRLTVL.

V usage is TRBV28 and J usage is TRBJ2-7, with D possibly TRBD1 on 6 matching bases. Germline loops: CDR1 MDHEN, CDR2 SYDVKM. The CDR3 is 15 amino acids. V was cut by 5 bases and J by 5 bases, with 19 bases left in between. In DNA, the CDR3 is TGTGCCAGCAGTCTACAGGGTCAGCCTGGAGACGAGCAGTACTTC. Its translation: CASSLQGQPGDEQYF.

CDR3 DNA sequence: TGTGCCAGCAGCAAAGGGCAGACAGGGCCCAATCAGCCCCAGCATTTT. It codes for CASSKGQTGPNQPQHF. The chain recombines TRBV21-1 with TRBJ1-5; the table gives TRBD1 as D, unverified against the DNA. TRBV21-1 is a pseudogene locus. The CDR3 loop spans 16 amino acids.

Only a few counts were recorded for this clone. The CDR3 coding sequence is TGTGCCAGCAGCCCAATGGGACAGGGAAGATCCTACGAGCAGTACTTC. It translates to CASSPMGQGRSYEQYF. The chain links TRBV7-2 to TRBJ2-7; TRBD1 aligns across 9 bases. The CDR3 is 16 amino acids. V was clipped by 5 bases and J by 1 base; unmatched bases: 9. Germline CDR1 is SGHTA and CDR2 is FQGNSA.

V gene TRBV6-6 combines with J gene TRBJ2-1; D uncertain. Germline CDR1 reads MNHNY; CDR2 reads SVGAGI (reference sequence). Trimming stripped 5 bases from V and 1 base from J, with 6 bases between. This CDR3 region has 13 residues. CDR3 in DNA: TGTGCCAGCAGTAGAGGTTCCTACAATGAGCAGTTCTTC. It is translated as CASSRGSYNEQFF.

The genes are TRBV27 and TRBJ2-7, with TRBD1 identical over 9 bases. Germline loops: CDR1 MNHEY, CDR2 SMNVEV (reference sequence). Trimming removed 3 bases from V and 5 bases from J; junction bases left unmatched: 17. The CDR3 loop spans 18 amino acids. Here the CDR3 DNA reads TGTGCCAGCAGTTTTGTGGACGCGCGCGGACAGGGGAGCGACGAGCAGTACTTC. Translated, it gives CASSFVDARGQGSDEQYF.

V is TRBV11-2 and J is TRBJ2-1; 10 bases line up with TRBD2. The CDR3 extends over 17 amino acids. Germline CDR1 and CDR2: SGHAT and FQNNGV. Trimming took 0 bases from V and 6 from J; bases not matched to a gene: 8. The CDR3, as DNA: TGTGCCAGCAGCTTAGATGGAAGGGCTAGCGGGGGCAATGAGCAGTTCTTC. This codes for CASSLDGRASGGNEQFF.

The rearrangement joins TRBV19 to TRBJ1-1, with a tentative D call TRBD1 (5 bases). The germline gives CDR1 LNHDA, CDR2 SQIVND (reference sequence). The CDR3 consists of 14 residues. The germline V and J ends were trimmed by 8 bases and 0 bases, with 13 bases remaining between them. The CDR3 region has the DNA TGTGCCAGTCTAAATAGGGGATTGAACACTGAAGCTTTCTTT. This translates into CASLNRGLNTEAFF.

CDR3 sequence reads: CASSVSGNYEQYF. CDR3 sequence (DNA): TGTGCCAGCAGTGTTAGCGGGAACTACGAGCAGTACTTC. V and J are TRBV7-2 and TRBJ2-7; 8 bases line up with TRBD2. Germline V gives CDR1 SGHTA, CDR2 FQGNSA. The ends lost 6 bases at V and 3 bases at J; junction bases unmatched: 4. The CDR3 spans 13 residues.

The J gene is TRBJ1-4, the V gene TRBV6-5; TRBD1 is a possible D gene (5 bases). Germline V CDR1 and CDR2: MNHEY, SVGAGI. The V end lost 5 bases, the J end lost 8 bases, and 15 bases lay between the germline ends. This CDR3 has 14 amino acids. Here the CDR3 DNA reads TGTGCCAGCAGTGAAGGGCAGGGTGGCGAAAAACTGTTTTTT. This translates into CASSEGQGGEKLFF.

The chain couples TRBV19 to TRBJ2-7; maybe TRBD1 (6 bases). Germline CDR1 and CDR2: LNHDA and SQIVND (reference sequence). Trimming took off 9 bases at V and 2 bases at J, with 20 bases between the two ends. This CDR3 contains 15 residues. This CDR3 is CASMVGASGTYEQYF. In nucleotides, the CDR3 is TGTGCCAGCATGGTGGGGGCTTCCGGAACCTACGAGCAGTACTTC.

This chain connects TRBV28 to TRBJ1-1; D ambiguous. Per germline, CDR1 MDHEN and CDR2 SYDVKM. V was trimmed by 9 bases and J by 0 bases, leaving 11 bases between them. This CDR3 has 13 amino acids. As DNA, the CDR3 is TGTGCCAGTACTGAGAGCATGAACACTGAAGCTTTCTTT. Residues: CASTESMNTEAFF.

As to this clone: Relative to the germline gene, one junction end is altered; a read error may explain this. This sequence joins TRBV11-3 and TRBJ2-5; unclear D gene. The germline V gene has CDR1 SGHNT and CDR2 YENEEA. CDR3 length: 13 amino acids. CDR3 DNA sequence: TGTGCCGGCAGCTTAGGCAGTGTGGAGACCCAGTACTTC. Translated, it gives CAGSLGSVETQYF.

CDR3 coding DNA: TGTGCCAGCCGGTCCTCCTACGAGCAGTACTTC. It is translated as CASRSSYEQYF. V is TRBV28 and J is TRBJ2-7; D gene ambiguous. The CDR3 length is 11 residues. Between the trimmed V and J ends, which lost 8 bases and 0 bases, there was a span of 5 bases. From germline, CDR1 is MDHEN and CDR2 SYDVKM.

V usage is TRBV2 and J usage is TRBJ1-5; maybe TRBD1 (6 bases). The V gene's germline CDR1 is SNHLY and CDR2 FYNNEI. The CDR3 covers 15 residues. V was trimmed by 3 bases and J by 7 bases, leaving 16 bases between them. CDR3 sequence (DNA): TGTGCCAGCAGTGAGGGGGGGGCCCTGCGACAGCCCCAGCATTTT. Residues: CASSEGGALRQPQHF.

This sequence joins TRBV27 and TRBJ2-3; 12 positions match TRBD2. V gave up 2 bases and J gave up 2 bases; unmatched junction bases: 17. This CDR3 comprises 21 residues. Germline assignment: CDR1 MNHEY and CDR2 SMNVEV (reference sequence). The CDR3: CASSLSSGSGLAGTITDTQYF. In nucleotides, the CDR3 is TGTGCCAGCAGTTTAAGTTCAGGGTCCGGACTAGCGGGAACTATCACAGATACGCAGTATTTT.

V usage is TRBV28 and J usage is TRBJ2-3; D possibly corresponds to TRBD2 (6 bases). CDR3 length equals 12 residues. CDR1 and CDR2 (germline): MDHEN, SYDVKM. Between the trimmed V and J ends, which lost 6 bases and 5 bases, there was a span of 9 bases. The CDR3 region is CASREGLDTQYF. The CDR3 DNA reads TGTGCCAGCAGGGAGGGCTTAGATACGCAGTATTTT.

The genes are TRBV5-1 and TRBJ2-2; no reliable D call. The ends were cut back, 0 bases at V and 8 bases at J, with 8 bases in the middle. CDR1 SGHRS and CDR2 YFSETQ come from the germline V gene. The CDR3 runs 13 residues. CDR3 coding DNA: TGCGCCAGCAGCTTGGCCGAGTCTGGGGAGCTGTTTTTT. Translated, it gives CASSLAESGELFF.

In its sample, this clone was seen a few times. This sequence joins TRBV6-5 and TRBJ1-2; D might be TRBD1 (5 bases). This CDR3 region has 15 residues. Trimming took off 0 bases at V and 7 bases at J, with 15 bases between the two ends. Germline CDR1 is MNHEY and CDR2 is SVGAGI. The chain's CDR3 is CASSYSAGRLRGYTF. DNA for the CDR3: TGTGCCAGCAGTTACTCTGCGGGACGGCTTCGTGGCTACACCTTC.

The chain uses TRBV28 and TRBJ1-5; D possibly corresponds to TRBD1 (6 bases). This CDR3 region has 16 residues. Germline V CDR1 and CDR2: MDHEN, SYDVKM. The germline V and J ends were trimmed by 7 bases and 2 bases, with 18 bases remaining between them. The CDR3 here is CASTIGGAGGNQPQHF. For the CDR3, the DNA is TGTGCCAGCACCATTGGGGGGGCAGGGGGCAATCAGCCCCAGCATTTT.

In this sample, this clone turned up once. The CDR3 loop reads CASSLASRALTYEQYF. Here the CDR3 DNA reads TGCGCCAGCAGCTTGGCGTCCAGGGCATTAACCTACGAGCAGTACTTC. This chain links TRBV5-1 with TRBJ2-7, with a weak D call TRBD1 (5 bases). CDR1 is SGHRS and CDR2 is YFSETQ in the germline V gene. V was clipped by 0 bases and J by 2 bases, with 15 bases between them. The CDR3 is 16 residues long.

The sample holds a few counts of this clone. The rearrangement uses TRBV6-6 and TRBJ1-1; 7 bases line up with TRBD1. This CDR3 region has 14 residues. With V trimmed by 4 bases and J by 3 bases, 5 bases remained unmatched. The germline V gene has CDR1 MNHNY and CDR2 SVGAGI (reference sequence). DNA of the CDR3: TGTGCCAGCAGTTCGGCACAGGGGTACACTGAAGCTTTCTTT. Its translation: CASSSAQGYTEAFF.

This clone was detected only a few times. The chain employs TRBV5-5 and TRBJ2-3; 8 bases line up with TRBD2. The CDR3 contains 14 residues. CDR1 is SGHKS, CDR2 YYEKEE, per germline (reference sequence). The junction had 6 bases not matched to a gene; V was cut back by 7 bases and J by 2 bases. The chain's CDR3 is CASPAAGATDTQYF. The CDR3 nucleotides are TGTGCCAGCCCCGCAGCGGGAGCCACAGATACGCAGTATTTT.

The chain joins TRBV11-2 to TRBJ2-1; D perhaps matches TRBD2 (6 bases). The CDR3 loop spans 16 amino acids. Germline V gene data show CDR1 as SGHAT and CDR2 as FQNNGV. Trimming took off 1 base at V and 7 bases at J, with 17 bases between the two ends. CDR3 region: CASSLVPGEGRNEQFF. DNA for the CDR3: TGTGCCAGCAGCTTAGTTCCGGGGGAAGGTCGGAATGAGCAGTTCTTC.

The chain has TRBV7-2 and TRBJ2-1, with 7 positions matching TRBD2. Per the germline V gene, CDR1 is SGHTA and CDR2 is FQGNSA. The CDR3 is 15 residues long. Unmatched junction bases numbered 5, after V lost 1 base and J lost 5 bases. In nucleotides, the CDR3 is TGTGCCAGCAGCTTAGTGAGCGGGATTGACAATGAGCAGTTCTTC. It encodes CASSLVSGIDNEQFF.

The chain has TRBV5-6 and TRBJ1-6; TRBD1 matches 11 bases. This CDR3 contains 17 residues. V was clipped by 2 bases and J by 10 bases; unmatched bases: 11. CDR1 is SGHDT, CDR2 YYEEEE, per germline. The CDR3 sequence is CASSLGQGAFLGSPLHF. The CDR3 DNA reads TGTGCCAGCAGCTTAGGACAGGGGGCATTTTTAGGATCACCCCTCCACTTT.

Turning to this clone: Compared with germline, one end of the junction differs, possibly owing to a read error. This CDR3 is CASSTDSSGANALTF. The CDR3 DNA sequence: TGTGCCAGCAGCACGGACAGTTCCGGGGCCAACGCCCTGACTTTC. The chain employs TRBV7-9 and TRBJ2-6, with D perhaps TRBD1 (6 bases). Germline CDR1 reads SEHNR; CDR2 reads FQNEAQ (reference sequence). This CDR3 region has 15 residues.

This clone was recorded only once. This sequence joins TRBV5-1 and TRBJ2-5, with 7 nucleotides matching TRBD1. With 3 bases clipped from V and 1 base from J, the junction kept 3 bases outside the gene matches. Germline CDR1 and CDR2: SGHRS and YFSETQ. CDR3 length: 14 residues. The CDR3 nucleotides read TGCGCCAGCAGCTATGGGACAGTCCAAGAGACCCAGTACTTC. It translates to CASSYGTVQETQYF.

The genes are TRBV6-5 and TRBJ2-5; D is possibly TRBD2 (6 bases). The V end was cut by 2 bases, the J end by 7 bases, with 14 bases between. Germline V lookup: CDR1 MNHEY, CDR2 SVGAGI. CDR3 length equals 14 residues. The DNA of the CDR3 is TGTGCCAGCAGTTACATTGCACGGGGAGGGACCCAGTACTTC. Protein product: CASSYIARGGTQYF.